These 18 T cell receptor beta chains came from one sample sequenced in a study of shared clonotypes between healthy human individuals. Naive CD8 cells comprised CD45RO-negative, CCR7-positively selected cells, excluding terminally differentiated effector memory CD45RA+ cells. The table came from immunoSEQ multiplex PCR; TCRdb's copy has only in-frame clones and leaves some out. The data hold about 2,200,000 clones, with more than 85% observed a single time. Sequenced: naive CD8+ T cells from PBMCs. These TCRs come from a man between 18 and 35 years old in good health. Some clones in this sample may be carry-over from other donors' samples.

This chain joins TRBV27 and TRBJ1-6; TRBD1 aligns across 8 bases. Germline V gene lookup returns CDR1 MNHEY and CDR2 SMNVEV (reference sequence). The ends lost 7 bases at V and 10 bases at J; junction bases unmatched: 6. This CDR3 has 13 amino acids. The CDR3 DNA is TGTGCCAGCACGCCGACAGGGGTATCACCCCTCCACTTT. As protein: CASTPTGVSPLHF.

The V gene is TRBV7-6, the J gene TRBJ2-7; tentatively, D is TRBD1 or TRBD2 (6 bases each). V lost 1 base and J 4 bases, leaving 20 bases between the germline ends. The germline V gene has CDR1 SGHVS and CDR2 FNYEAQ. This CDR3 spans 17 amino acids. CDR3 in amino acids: CASSLVARGTNRYEQYF. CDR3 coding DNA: TGTGCCAGCAGCTTAGTAGCTCGGGGGACAAACCGGTACGAGCAGTACTTC.

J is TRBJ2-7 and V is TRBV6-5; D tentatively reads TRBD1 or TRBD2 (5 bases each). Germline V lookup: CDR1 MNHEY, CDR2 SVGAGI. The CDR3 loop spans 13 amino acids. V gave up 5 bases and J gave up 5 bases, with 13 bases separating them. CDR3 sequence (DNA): TGTGCCAGCAGTCAGCTTGAGGGGCACGAGCAGTACTTC. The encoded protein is CASSQLEGHEQYF.

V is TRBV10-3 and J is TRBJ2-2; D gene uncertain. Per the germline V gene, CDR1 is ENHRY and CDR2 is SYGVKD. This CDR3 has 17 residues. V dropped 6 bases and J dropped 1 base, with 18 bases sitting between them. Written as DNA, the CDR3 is TGTGCCATCAGATTCGACGGTTTGTCTGTGAACACCGGGGAGCTGTTTTTT. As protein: CAIRFDGLSVNTGELFF.

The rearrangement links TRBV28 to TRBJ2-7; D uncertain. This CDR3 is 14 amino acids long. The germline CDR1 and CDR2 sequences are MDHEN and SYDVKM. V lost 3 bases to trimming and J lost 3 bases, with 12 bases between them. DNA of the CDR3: TGTGCCAGCAGTTTTGTGGGAAACAACTACGAGCAGTACTTC. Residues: CASSFVGNNYEQYF.

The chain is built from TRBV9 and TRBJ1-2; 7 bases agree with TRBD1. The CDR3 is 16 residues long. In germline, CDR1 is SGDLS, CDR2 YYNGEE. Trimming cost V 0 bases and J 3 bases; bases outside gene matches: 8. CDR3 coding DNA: TGTGCCAGCAGCGTAGATCGACAGGGTACTTACTATGGCTACACCTTC. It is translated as CASSVDRQGTYYGYTF. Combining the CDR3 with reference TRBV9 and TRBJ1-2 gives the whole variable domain DSGVTQTPKHLITATGQRVTLRCSPRSGDLSVYWYQQSLDQGLQFLIQYYNGEERAKGNILERFSAQQFPDLHSELNLSSLELGDSALYFCASSVDRQGTYYGYTFGSGTRLTVV.

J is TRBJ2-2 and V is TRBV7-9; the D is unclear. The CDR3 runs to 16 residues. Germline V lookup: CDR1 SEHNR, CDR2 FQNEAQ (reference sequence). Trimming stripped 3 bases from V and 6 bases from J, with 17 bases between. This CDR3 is CASSFISPGVAGELFF. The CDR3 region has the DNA TGTGCCAGCAGCTTTATCTCGCCGGGCGTGGCCGGGGAGCTGTTTTTT.

The CDR3 reads CASSYSPGAEETQYF. CDR3 bases: TGTGCCAGCAGTTACTCCCCCGGGGCGGAAGAGACCCAGTACTTC. The chain is built from TRBV6-5 and TRBJ2-5; D assignment may be TRBD1 or TRBD2 (5 bases each). This CDR3 spans 15 amino acids. V lost 0 bases to trimming and J lost 3 bases, with 11 bases between them. Germline CDR1 MNHEY, CDR2 SVGAGI.

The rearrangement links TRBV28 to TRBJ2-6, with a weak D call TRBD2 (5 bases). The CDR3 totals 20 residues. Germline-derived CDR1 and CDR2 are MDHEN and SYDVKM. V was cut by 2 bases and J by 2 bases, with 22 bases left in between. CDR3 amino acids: CASSLLVGRAEEAGANVLTF. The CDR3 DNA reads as TGTGCCAGCAGTTTACTTGTTGGGCGGGCCGAGGAAGCTGGGGCCAACGTCCTGACTTTC.

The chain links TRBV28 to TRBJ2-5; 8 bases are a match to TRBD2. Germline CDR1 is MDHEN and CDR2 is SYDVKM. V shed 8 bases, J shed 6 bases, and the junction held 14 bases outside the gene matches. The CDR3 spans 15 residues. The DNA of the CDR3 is TGTGCCAGCCGATTCCGGGGGGGGGACGAGAAGACCCAGTACTTC. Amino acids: CASRFRGGDEKTQYF.

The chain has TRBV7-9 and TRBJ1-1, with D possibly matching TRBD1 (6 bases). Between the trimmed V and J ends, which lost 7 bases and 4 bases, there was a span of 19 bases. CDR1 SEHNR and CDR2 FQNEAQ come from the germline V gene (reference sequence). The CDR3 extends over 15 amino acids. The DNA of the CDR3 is TGTGCCAGCATCCCCAGCGGGGGGGCGCGCACTGAAGCTTTCTTT. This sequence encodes CASIPSGGARTEAFF. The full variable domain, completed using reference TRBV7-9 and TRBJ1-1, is DTGVSQNPRHKITKRGQNVTFRCDPISEHNRLYWYRQTLGQGPEFLTYFQNEAQLEKSRLLSDRFSAERPKGSFSTLEIQRTEQGDSAMYLCASIPSGGARTEAFFGQGTRLTVV.

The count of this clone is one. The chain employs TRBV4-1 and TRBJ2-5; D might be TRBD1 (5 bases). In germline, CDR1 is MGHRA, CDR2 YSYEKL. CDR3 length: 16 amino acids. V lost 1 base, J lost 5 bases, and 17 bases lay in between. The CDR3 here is CASSQAERGTLETQYF. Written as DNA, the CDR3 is TGCGCCAGCAGCCAAGCTGAAAGGGGAACACTGGAGACCCAGTACTTC.

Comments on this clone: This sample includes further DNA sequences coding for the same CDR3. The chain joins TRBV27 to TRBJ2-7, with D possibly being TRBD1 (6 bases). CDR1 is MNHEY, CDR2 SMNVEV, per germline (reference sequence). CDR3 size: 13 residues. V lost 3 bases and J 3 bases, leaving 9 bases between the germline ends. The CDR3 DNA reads TGTGCCAGCAGTTTTGGACAGTTCTACGAGCAGTACTTC. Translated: CASSFGQFYEQYF.

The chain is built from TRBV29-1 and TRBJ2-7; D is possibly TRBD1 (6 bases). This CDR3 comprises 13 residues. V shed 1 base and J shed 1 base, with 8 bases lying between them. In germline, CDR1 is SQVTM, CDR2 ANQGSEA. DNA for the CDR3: TGCAGCGTTGAAGTGCAGGGGTCCTACGAGCAGTACTTC. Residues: CSVEVQGSYEQYF.

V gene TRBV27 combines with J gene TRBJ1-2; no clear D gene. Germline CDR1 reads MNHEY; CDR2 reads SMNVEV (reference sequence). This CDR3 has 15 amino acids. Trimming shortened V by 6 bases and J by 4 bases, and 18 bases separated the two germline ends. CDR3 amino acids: CASRNMHQQVYGYTF. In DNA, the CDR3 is TGTGCCAGCAGAAACATGCACCAGCAGGTCTATGGCTACACCTTC.

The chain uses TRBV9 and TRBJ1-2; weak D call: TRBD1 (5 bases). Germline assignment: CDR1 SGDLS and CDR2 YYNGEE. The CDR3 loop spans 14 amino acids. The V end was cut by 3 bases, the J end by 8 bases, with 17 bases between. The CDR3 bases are TGTGCCAGCAGCGGTGGGGGGTATGGGTCAGGCTACACCTTC. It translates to CASSGGGYGSGYTF. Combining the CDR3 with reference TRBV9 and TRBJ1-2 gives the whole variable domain DSGVTQTPKHLITATGQRVTLRCSPRSGDLSVYWYQQSLDQGLQFLIQYYNGEERAKGNILERFSAQQFPDLHSELNLSSLELGDSALYFCASSGGGYGSGYTFGSGTRLTVV.

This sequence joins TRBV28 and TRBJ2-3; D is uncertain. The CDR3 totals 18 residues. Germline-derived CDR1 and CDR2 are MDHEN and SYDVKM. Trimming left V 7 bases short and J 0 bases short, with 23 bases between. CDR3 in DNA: TGTGCCAGCATTACGATCTGGACGATTCCCGGTAGCACAGATACGCAGTATTTT. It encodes CASITIWTIPGSTDTQYF.

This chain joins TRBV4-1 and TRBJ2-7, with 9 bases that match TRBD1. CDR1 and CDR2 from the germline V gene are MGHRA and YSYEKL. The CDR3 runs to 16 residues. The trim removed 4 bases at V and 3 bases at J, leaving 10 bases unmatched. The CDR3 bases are TGCGCCAGCAGCCCCGAACCGGGACAGGGACACTACGAGCAGTACTTC. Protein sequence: CASSPEPGQGHYEQYF.